The rows below give T cell receptor beta chains drawn from one sample of a study of T cells after posttransplantation cyclophosphamide. The assay was immunoSEQ multiplex PCR, and TCRdb's table has in-frame clones only and misses some. The table includes 5,500 to 6,500 clones, 70% to 85% detected once. Source: CD8+ T cells sorted from PBMCs, taken around 1,300 days after allogeneic stem cell transplant with posttransplant cyclophosphamide. The receptors here all came from a female patient in her fifties who received an allogeneic stem cell transplant from a related donor, was CMV-positive, and had no GVHD. Some T cells may be transferred from the graft donor. Both conserved end residues are part of each CDR3. D genes are given only for firm matches. Size values are once, few and many counts, or a class for expanded clones, and some rows have none.

TRBD2,.,TRBV5-1,TRBJ2-1,TGCGCCAGCAGCCCGCGGCTAGCGGAGAGTAGCTCCTACAATGAGCAGTTCTTC,CASSPRLAESSSYNEQFF
TRBD2,.,TRBV7-9,TRBJ2-1,TGTGCCAGCAGCCCTAGCGGGGGCTCCTACAATGAGCAGTTCTTC,CASSPSGGSYNEQFF
.,.,TRBV6-8,TRBJ1-1,TGTGCCAGCAGTTACGAGGTGACTGAAGCTTTCTTT,CASSYEVTEAFF
.,.,TRBV7-6,TRBJ1-5,TGTGCCAGCAGCCTACTAAGGGGAGGAAGCAATCAGCCCCAGCATTTT,CASSLLRGGSNQPQHF
.,.,TRBV6-6,TRBJ2-5,TGTGCCAGCAGACACTTACAGGGTCCAGAGACCCAGTACTTC,CASRHLQGPETQYF
.,.,TRBV7-9,TRBJ2-7,TGTGCCAGCAGCTTATGGGAGTACGAGCAGTACTTC,CASSLWEYEQYF
.,.,TRBV4-2,TRBJ2-1,TGTGCCAGCAGCCAACCTGACAATGAGCAGTTCTTC,CASSQPDNEQFF
.,once,TRBV27,TRBJ1-2,TGTGCCAGCACCCCCATAAGCGCGTCTAACTATGGCTACACCTTC,CASTPISASNYGYTF
.,.,TRBV19,TRBJ2-7,TGTGCCAGTATGGCGGACTCCTACGAGCAGTACTTC,CASMADSYEQYF
.,once,TRBV6-5,TRBJ2-1,TGTGCCACAAGAGGGACAACCACCTACAATGAGCAGTTCTTC,CATRGTTTYNEQFF
TRBD1,.,TRBV19,TRBJ2-1,TGTGCCAGTAGTATGGACAGGTCCAGTGTGGGTGAGCAGTTCTTC,CASSMDRSSVGEQFF
TRBD2,once,TRBV5-5,TRBJ2-7,TGCGCCAGCAGCCAAGACGCGGGAGGGGCGTACGAGCAGTACTTC,CASSQDAGGAYEQYF
.,.,TRBV9,TRBJ1-3,TGTGCCAGCAGCGCAACAAAAGTGGGGGCCTCTGGAAACACCATATATTTT,CASSATKVGASGNTIYF
.,.,TRBV7-3,TRBJ1-1,TGTGCCAGCAGCATAGGGCAGGGGCTGGGTGGCACTGAAGCTTTCTTT,CASSIGQGLGGTEAFF
.,once,TRBV7-9,TRBJ1-1,TGTGCCAGCAGCTTAGACAGTATGAACACTGAAGCTTTCTTT,CASSLDSMNTEAFF
.,.,TRBV11-2,TRBJ2-7,TGTGCCAGCAGCTTAGGCGACAGCTCCTACGAGCAGTACTTC,CASSLGDSSYEQYF
TRBD1,.,TRBV5-6,TRBJ1-2,TGTGCCAGCAGCTTCTCGACAGGGGATGGCTACACCTTC,CASSFSTGDGYTF
TRBD2,.,TRBV19,TRBJ2-7,TGTGCCAGTACTAATTGGGGCAGCGGGAGTTACGAGCAGTACTTC,CASTNWGSGSYEQYF
TRBD2,.,TRBV5-1,TRBJ2-3,TGCGCCAGCAGCCTGCTTTTTCTAGCGGGAAGACCAGATACGCAGTATTTT,CASSLLFLAGRPDTQYF
.,.,TRBV11-3,TRBJ1-2,TGTGCCAGCAGCCCCGGGACATCTAACTATGGCTACACCTTC,CASSPGTSNYGYTF
.,.,TRBV5-6,TRBJ2-7,TGTGCCAGCAGCCCGGGACTTCTCAGGTCCTACGAGCAGTACTTC,CASSPGLLRSYEQYF
.,.,TRBV5-3,TRBJ2-2,TGTGCCAGCAGCCTGGCAGGGGATCACACCGGGGAGCTGTTTTTT,CASSLAGDHTGELFF
.,.,TRBV7-9,TRBJ1-4,TGTGCCAGCAGCCTCCGGTGGGAAAAACTGTTTTTT,CASSLRWEKLFF
TRBD2,.,TRBV7-9,TRBJ2-2,TGTGCCAGCAGCTTATCTAGCGGGAACACCGGGGAGCTGTTTTTT,CASSLSSGNTGELFF
.,large,TRBV4-1,TRBJ2-6,TGCGCCAGCAGTGGGGATCCAGACAGTTCAAATGTGCTCTCTGGGGCCAACGTCCTGACTTTC,CASSGDPDSSNVLSGANVLTF
.,.,TRBV7-9,TRBJ2-1,TGTGCCAGCAGCTTCGGGACATCCTACAATGAGCAGTTCTTC,CASSFGTSYNEQFF
.,once,TRBV5-5,TRBJ2-6,TGTGCCAGCAGCTCCGGCGGCGCCTCCCACTCTGGGGCCAACGTCCTGACTTTC,CASSSGGASHSGANVLTF
.,.,TRBV7-7,TRBJ2-1,TGTGCCAGCAGCTTAGAGTTAGGCAGGGTCGGGTACTATGAGCAGTTCTTC,CASSLELGRVGYYEQFF
.,once,TRBV19,TRBJ1-1,TGTGCCAGTACGGGCAGGGACTTTGAAGCTTTCTTT,CASTGRDFEAFF
.,.,TRBV13,TRBJ2-1,TGTGCCAGCAGCTTAGGCCCGTACAATGAGCAGTTCTTC,CASSLGPYNEQFF
TRBD2,.,TRBV19,TRBJ2-1,TGTGCCACTAGCGGGAGTGGCTACAATGAGCAGTTCTTC,CATSGSGYNEQFF
TRBD1,.,TRBV7-8,TRBJ2-7,TGTGCCAGCAGCTTATTATTGGACAGGGGCCACGAGCAGTACTTC,CASSLLLDRGHEQYF
.,.,TRBV4-3,TRBJ1-3,TGCGCCAGCAGCCCGACAGCCTTTGACACCATATATTTT,CASSPTAFDTIYF
TRBD2,.,TRBV6-4,TRBJ2-5,TGTGCCAGCGCTAGCGGACAAGAGACCCAGTACTTC,CASASGQETQYF
.,.,TRBV11-2,TRBJ2-3,TGTGCCAGCAGCTCCGGAACACAACGGGGAACAGATACGCAGTATTTT,CASSSGTQRGTDTQYF
.,.,TRBV9,TRBJ2-7,TGTGCCAGCAGCGCGAGCGGAGTGGTCGACGAGCAGTACTTC,CASSASGVVDEQYF
TRBD1,.,TRBV5-6,TRBJ2-7,TGTGCCAGCAGCCCGGGGACAGGGGTCTTCTCCTACGAGCAGTACTTC,CASSPGTGVFSYEQYF
.,.,TRBV6-5,TRBJ2-3,TGTGCCAGCAGTTACGCCCAGACTAGCACAGATACGCAGTATTTT,CASSYAQTSTDTQYF
TRBD1,.,TRBV2,TRBJ2-3,TGTGCCAGCAGCGAGGGGCCGGGACAGGGGGGACCAGATACGCAGTATTTT,CASSEGPGQGGPDTQYF
TRBD1,.,TRBV2,TRBJ1-2,TGTGCCAGCAGAGACAGGGCTAACTATGGCTACACCTTC,CASRDRANYGYTF
.,.,TRBV9,TRBJ2-6,TGTGCCAGCAGCGAGTCTAGGTTTTCTGGGGCCAACGTCCTGACTTTC,CASSESRFSGANVLTF
TRBD2,.,TRBV27,TRBJ2-1,TGTGCCAGCAGTTTCATTATCCCCCAAGCGGGAGGGTTTGGCAATGAGCAGTTCTTC,CASSFIIPQAGGFGNEQFF
TRBD1,.,TRBV7-8,TRBJ2-5,TGTGCCAGCAGCTTAAAACAGGGGAATCGGGAGACCCAGTACTTC,CASSLKQGNRETQYF
.,few,TRBV6-1,TRBJ1-3,TGTGCCAGCAGTGTTGACGAGGGAGGAAACACCATATATTTT,CASSVDEGGNTIYF
TRBD1,.,TRBV9,TRBJ2-5,TGTGCCAGCAGCGTATTCTCAGGGGGCGGACAAGAGACCCAGTACTTC,CASSVFSGGGQETQYF
TRBD2,.,TRBV6-5,TRBJ2-7,TGTGCCAGCAGGACGGGGGGCGAGCAGTACTTC,CASRTGGEQYF
TRBD1,.,TRBV19,TRBJ1-2,TGTGCCAGTAGTAAAGGGGGCGCCGGGGGCTACACCTTC,CASSKGGAGGYTF
.,once,TRBV27,TRBJ1-6,TGTGCCACGCGGCCAAACCCCTATAATTCACCCCTCCACTTT,CATRPNPYNSPLHF
.,once,TRBV6-6,TRBJ2-7,TGTGCCAGCACGGTGGGACTGAACTACGAGCAGTACTTC,CASTVGLNYEQYF
.,.,TRBV30,TRBJ2-1,TGTGCCTGGAGTTGGGAGCCGGGTGAGCAGTTCTTC,CAWSWEPGEQFF